A selection of T cell receptor beta chains follows, all from one sample in a study of OX40 agonist ivuxolimab in advanced cancers. Data came from immunoSEQ multiplex PCR; TCRdb stores just in-frame clones and leaves some out. The sample consists of tens of thousands of clones, around 90% of them appearing once. Source: CD4+ or CD8+ T cells sorted from blood, taken in a trial of the OX40 agonist ivuxolimab. Receptors were obtained from an adult with an advanced solid tumor such as melanoma, head and neck, liver or kidney cancer. CDR3s include the opening cysteine and the closing phenylalanine or tryptophan. The order of the fields is D gene, V gene, J gene, clone size, CDR3 DNA, CDR3 protein. The D gene is left open where the match is weak. Only part of the rows carry a size: once, few, many, or a class if the clone is expanded.

.	TRBV7-9	TRBJ2-7	.	TGTGCCAGCAGCTCACCCGTGAGCGAGCAGTACTTC	CASSSPVSEQYF
.	TRBV7-9	TRBJ2-1	.	TGTGCCAGCAGCTTACAGGGGATTGACAATGAGCAGTTCTTC	CASSLQGIDNEQFF
.	TRBV5-1	TRBJ1-1	few	TGCGCCAGCAGGACAATGAACACTGAAGCTTTCTTT	CASRTMNTEAFF
TRBD1	TRBV10-3	TRBJ2-3	.	TGTGCCATTACCGACAGGGCGGGCACAGATACGCAGTATTTT	CAITDRAGTDTQYF
.	TRBV5-5	TRBJ2-1	.	TGTGCCAGCAGCTTGGAGGGTTTGGGGGCCGTCTCCTACAATGAGCAGTTCTTC	CASSLEGLGAVSYNEQFF
.	TRBV10-2	TRBJ2-7	.	TGCGCCAGCAGTGAATTGCAATACGAGTACTTC	CASSELQYEYF
TRBD2	TRBV27	TRBJ2-1	.	TGTGCCAGCAGTCCCTGGGCTAGCGGGAAGTACAATGAGCAGTTCTTC	CASSPWASGKYNEQFF
.	TRBV4-1	TRBJ1-1	large	TGCGCCAGCAGCCAAGATTGGAACAACAGAGGAGGGCCTGAAGCTTTCTTT	CASSQDWNNRGGPEAFF
.	TRBV9	TRBJ2-1	.	TGTGCCAGCAGCGACTCGGGCTCCTACAATGAGCAGTTCTTC	CASSDSGSYNEQFF
TRBD2	TRBV6-1	TRBJ2-1	.	TGTGCCAGCAGTACCCTAGCGGGGGGTCCCAATGAGCAGTTCTTC	CASSTLAGGPNEQFF
.	TRBV9	TRBJ2-7	.	TGTGCCAGCAGCGGCCCCTGGGACTACGAGCAGTACTTC	CASSGPWDYEQYF
TRBD1	TRBV29-1	TRBJ2-7	once	TGCAGCGTTGCAGGGGACAGCCGCTCCTACGAGCAGTACTTC	CSVAGDSRSYEQYF
.	TRBV4-1	TRBJ2-3	.	TGCGCCAGCAGCCAAGAGTCCGGGACGGGGACCACAGATACGCAGTATTTT	CASSQESGTGTTDTQYF
.	TRBV6-6	TRBJ1-2	.	TGTGCCAGCAGTGGCGACAGCTATGGCTACACCTTC	CASSGDSYGYTF
.	TRBV6-5	TRBJ1-4	.	TGTGCCAGCAGTGACAGCAAGGAAAAACTGTTTTTT	CASSDSKEKLFF
TRBD1	TRBV5-6	TRBJ2-1	.	TGTGCCAGCAGCTTGGAGGGCCGCCATCAGGGGGCGATCCTGGGGCAGTTCTTC	CASSLEGRHQGAILGQFF
.	TRBV7-9	TRBJ1-1	.	TGTGCCAGCAGCCCCCGAAGCGGCACTGAAGCTTTCTTT	CASSPRSGTEAFF
TRBD2	TRBV5-1	TRBJ2-4	.	TGCGCCAGCAGCTCCCACGCGGGGGCTAGCGGGGGTAGAATAGCCAAAAACATTCAGTACTTC	CASSSHAGASGGRIAKNIQYF
TRBD2	TRBV5-1	TRBJ2-1	.	TGCGCCAGCAGCTTGAGGCCTAGCGGGGCCCAGGTCAATGAGCAGTTCTTC	CASSLRPSGAQVNEQFF
.	TRBV7-9	TRBJ2-7	few	TGTGCCAGCAGCTTGGGTGGGACCGCCTACGAGCAGTACTTC	CASSLGGTAYEQYF
.	TRBV5-6	TRBJ1-2	.	TGTGCCAGCAACCTTCTGCCTCTAGGGGACTATGGCTACACCTTC	CASNLLPLGDYGYTF
.	TRBV6-5	TRBJ1-1	once	TGTGCCAGCCTTTACAGGGCTGAAGCTTTCTTT	CASLYRAEAFF
.	TRBV6-6	TRBJ2-5	.	TGTGCCAGCAGTTCGGACGTTAGCGGAGAGACCCAGTACTTC	CASSSDVSGETQYF
.	TRBV5-8	TRBJ2-1	.	TGTGCCAGCAGCTTGCAGCGGGTTGAGGGCAATGAGCAGTTCTTC	CASSLQRVEGNEQFF
TRBD1	TRBV5-6	TRBJ2-5	.	TGTGCCAGCAGCTTCGGGACAGGGTTAGAGACCCAGTACTTC	CASSFGTGLETQYF
TRBD2	TRBV4-1	TRBJ2-7	.	TGCGCCAGCAGCCGGACTAGCGGGAGGCTCTACGAGCAGTACTTC	CASSRTSGRLYEQYF
TRBD2	TRBV5-6	TRBJ2-7	.	TGTGCCAGCAGCTCGACGGGACTAGCGGGCTACGAGCAGTACTTC	CASSSTGLAGYEQYF
.	TRBV28	TRBJ1-2	.	TGTGCCAGCAGTTTCGAGGGTTTTTGGTATGGCTACACCTTC	CASSFEGFWYGYTF
.	TRBV7-2	TRBJ2-5	.	TGTGCCAGCAGCTTAGCGGTGGGCAGCCCTCCGGACCAGTACTTC	CASSLAVGSPPDQYF
.	TRBV28	TRBJ1-1	medium-sized	TGTGCCAGCAGTCTCGGACAGAACACTGAAGCTTTCTTT	CASSLGQNTEAFF
.	TRBV28	TRBJ1-5	.	TGTGCCAGCGACCGGGGGGGTGGCAATCAGCCCCAGCATTTT	CASDRGGGNQPQHF
.	TRBV27	TRBJ2-5	.	TGTGCCAGCAGCCTTTGGAGGGGAGAGACCCAGTACTTC	CASSLWRGETQYF
.	TRBV4-1	TRBJ2-7	.	TGCGCCAGCAGCCAAAAGACGGTATCCTACGAGCAGTACTTC	CASSQKTVSYEQYF
.	TRBV5-8	TRBJ1-4	.	TGTGCCAGCCTGGGATGGGGCGAAAAACTGTTTTTT	CASLGWGEKLFF
.	TRBV7-2	TRBJ2-7	.	TGTGCCAGCAGCTCCTTTGGGCGGACCTACGAGCAGTACTTC	CASSSFGRTYEQYF
.	TRBV5-1	TRBJ2-7	.	TGCGCCAGCAGCTTGAACCTAGGTACCTACGAGCAGTACTTC	CASSLNLGTYEQYF
.	TRBV7-9	TRBJ2-3	.	TGTGCCAGCAGCTTAGCAGGGAGCTACACAGATACGCAGTATTTT	CASSLAGSYTDTQYF
TRBD2	TRBV29-1	TRBJ2-7	.	TGCAGCGTTGTGGGGGGAGGGTTCGAGCAGTACTTC	CSVVGGGFEQYF
.	TRBV6-5	TRBJ2-1	.	TGTGCCAGCAGGCCTAATTACAATGAGCAGTTCTTC	CASRPNYNEQFF
.	TRBV4-1	TRBJ1-5	.	TGCGCCAGCAGCCAAGATCTAGAGCAGCCCCAGCATTTT	CASSQDLEQPQHF
.	TRBV4-1	TRBJ2-7	few	TGCGCCAGCAGCCCCCTTGGACTAGGGGGATTCTACGAGCAGTACTTC	CASSPLGLGGFYEQYF
.	TRBV19	TRBJ2-7	.	TGTGCCAGTAGTATTGAAGGGGTAGGGTCCTACGAGCAGTACTTC	CASSIEGVGSYEQYF
TRBD1	TRBV29-1	TRBJ1-1	once	TGCAGCGGGGGGACAGGGTTGAACACTGAAGCTTTCTTT	CSGGTGLNTEAFF
.	TRBV4-1	TRBJ2-3	.	TGCGCCAGCAGCCAAGTGGCGGGGCCTGCCACAGATACGCAGTATTTT	CASSQVAGPATDTQYF
.	TRBV5-6	TRBJ2-5	once	TGTGCCAGCAGCTTGTTCGGTTTCCAAGAGACCCAGTACTTC	CASSLFGFQETQYF
.	TRBV7-2	TRBJ2-7	.	TGTGCCAGCAGCCTAGGGGCCATCGAGCAGTACTTC	CASSLGAIEQYF
TRBD1	TRBV27	TRBJ1-2	.	TGTGCCAGCAGTTTACTACCCGTAGGGGGCGGCTACACCTTC	CASSLLPVGGGYTF
.	TRBV7-9	TRBJ1-2	.	TGTGCCAGCAGCTTACCAGGGGATGGTCGGAGCTATGGCTACACCTTC	CASSLPGDGRSYGYTF
.	TRBV21-1	TRBJ1-2	.	TGTGCCGGCCTTGAGGGGGCCGGCTATGGCTACACCTTC	CAGLEGAGYGYTF
TRBD1	TRBV28	TRBJ2-7	once	TGTGCCAGCAGCTTGGGACAGGGGTCCATCTACGAGCAGTACTTC	CASSLGQGSIYEQYF
.	TRBV20-1	TRBJ2-2	.	TGCAGTGCGGCGGGCGGGGAGCTGTTTTTT	CSAAGGELFF
.	TRBV6-5	TRBJ1-3	.	TGTGCCAGCAGGGGGGTAGGAAACACCATATATTTT	CASRGVGNTIYF
.	TRBV15	TRBJ2-5	once	TGTGCCACCAGCAGACTTGACGGAGAGACCCAGTACTTC	CATSRLDGETQYF
TRBD1	TRBV28	TRBJ1-6	.	TGTGCCAGCAGTTCTCCGGGACAGGGGGGTTCACCCCTCCACTTT	CASSSPGQGGSPLHF
.	TRBV10-2	TRBJ1-5	few	TGCGCCAGCAGAGGGGGACCCAATCAGCCCCAGCATTTT	CASRGGPNQPQHF